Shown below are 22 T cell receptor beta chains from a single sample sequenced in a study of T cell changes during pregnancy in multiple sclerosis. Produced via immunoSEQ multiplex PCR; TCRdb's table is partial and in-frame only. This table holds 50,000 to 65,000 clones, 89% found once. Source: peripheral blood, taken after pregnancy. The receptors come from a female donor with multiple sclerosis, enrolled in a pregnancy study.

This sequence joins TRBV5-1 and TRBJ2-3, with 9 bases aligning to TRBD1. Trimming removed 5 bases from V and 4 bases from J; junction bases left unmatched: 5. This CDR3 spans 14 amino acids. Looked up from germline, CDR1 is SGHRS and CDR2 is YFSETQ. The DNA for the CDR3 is TGCGCCAGCAGGCAGGGGGACAGGGCAGATACGCAGTATTTT. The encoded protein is CASRQGDRADTQYF.

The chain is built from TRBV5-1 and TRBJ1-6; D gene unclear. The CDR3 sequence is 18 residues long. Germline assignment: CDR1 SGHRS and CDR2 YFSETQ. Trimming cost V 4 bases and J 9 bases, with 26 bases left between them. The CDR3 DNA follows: TGCGCCAGCAGCATTGCTCTTCGCACCTCCACTATTTCTTCACCCCTCCACTTT. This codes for CASSIALRTSTISSPLHF.

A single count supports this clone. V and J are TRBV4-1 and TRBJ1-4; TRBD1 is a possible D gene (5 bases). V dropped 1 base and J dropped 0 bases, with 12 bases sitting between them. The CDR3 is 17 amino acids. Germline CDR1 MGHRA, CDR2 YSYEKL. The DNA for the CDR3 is TGCGCCAGCAGCCAAGTATCGACAGCGACAACTAATGAAAAACTGTTTTTT. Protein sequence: CASSQVSTATTNEKLFF.

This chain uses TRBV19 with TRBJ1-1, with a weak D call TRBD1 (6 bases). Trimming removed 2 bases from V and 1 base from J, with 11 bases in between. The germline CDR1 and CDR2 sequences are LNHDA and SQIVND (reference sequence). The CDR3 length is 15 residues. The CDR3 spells CASSIRQAGNTEAFF. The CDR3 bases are TGTGCCAGTAGTATAAGACAGGCCGGGAACACTGAAGCTTTCTTT.

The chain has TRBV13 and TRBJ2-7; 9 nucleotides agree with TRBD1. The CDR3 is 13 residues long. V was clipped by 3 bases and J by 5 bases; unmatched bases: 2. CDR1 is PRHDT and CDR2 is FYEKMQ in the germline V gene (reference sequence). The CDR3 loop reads CASSLGQGHEQYF. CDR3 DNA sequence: TGTGCCAGCAGCTTGGGACAGGGCCACGAGCAGTACTTC.

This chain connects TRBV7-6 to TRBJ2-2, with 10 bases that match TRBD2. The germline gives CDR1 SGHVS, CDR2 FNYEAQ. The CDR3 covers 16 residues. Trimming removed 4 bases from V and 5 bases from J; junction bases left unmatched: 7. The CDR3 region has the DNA TGTGCCAGCAGCTCCCAGCGGGGGGGCTCAACCGGGGAGCTGTTTTTT. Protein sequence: CASSSQRGGSTGELFF.

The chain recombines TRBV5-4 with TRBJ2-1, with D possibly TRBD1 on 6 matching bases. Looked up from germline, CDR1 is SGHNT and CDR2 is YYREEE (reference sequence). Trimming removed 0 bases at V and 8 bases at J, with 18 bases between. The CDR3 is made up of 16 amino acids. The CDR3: CASSLEGEDRFYEQFF. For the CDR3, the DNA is TGTGCCAGCAGCTTGGAGGGGGAAGACAGGTTCTATGAGCAGTTCTTC.

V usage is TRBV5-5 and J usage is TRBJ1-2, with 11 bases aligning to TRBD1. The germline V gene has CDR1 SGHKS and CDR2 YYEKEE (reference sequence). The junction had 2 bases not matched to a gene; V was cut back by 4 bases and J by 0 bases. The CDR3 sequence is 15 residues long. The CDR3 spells CASSEGQGANYGYTF. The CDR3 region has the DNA TGTGCCAGCAGCGAGGGACAGGGGGCTAACTATGGCTACACCTTC.

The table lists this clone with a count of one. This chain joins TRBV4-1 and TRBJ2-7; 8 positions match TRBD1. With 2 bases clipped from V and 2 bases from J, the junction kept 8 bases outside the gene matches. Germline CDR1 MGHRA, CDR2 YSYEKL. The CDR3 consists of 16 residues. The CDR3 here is CASSQIQGAKTYEQYF. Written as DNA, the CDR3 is TGCGCCAGCAGCCAAATTCAGGGGGCGAAGACCTACGAGCAGTACTTC.

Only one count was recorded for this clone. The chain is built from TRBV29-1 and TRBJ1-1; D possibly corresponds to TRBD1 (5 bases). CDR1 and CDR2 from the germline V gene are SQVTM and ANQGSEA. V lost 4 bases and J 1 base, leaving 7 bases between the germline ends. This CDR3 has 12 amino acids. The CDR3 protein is CSVGGENTEAFF. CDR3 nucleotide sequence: TGCAGCGTTGGGGGGGAGAACACTGAAGCTTTCTTT.

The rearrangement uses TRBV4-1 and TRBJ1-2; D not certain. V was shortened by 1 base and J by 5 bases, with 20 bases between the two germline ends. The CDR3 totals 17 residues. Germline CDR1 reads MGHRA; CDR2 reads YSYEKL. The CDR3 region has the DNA TGCGCCAGCAGCCAAGGAGACACCCCGGAAAAAAAATATGGCTACACCTTC. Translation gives CASSQGDTPEKKYGYTF.

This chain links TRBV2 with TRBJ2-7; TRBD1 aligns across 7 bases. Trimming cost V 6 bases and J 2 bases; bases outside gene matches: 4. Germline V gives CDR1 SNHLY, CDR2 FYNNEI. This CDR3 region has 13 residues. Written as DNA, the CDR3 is TGTGCCAGCAGGGACAGGAGCCCCTACGAGCAGTACTTC. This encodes CASRDRSPYEQYF.

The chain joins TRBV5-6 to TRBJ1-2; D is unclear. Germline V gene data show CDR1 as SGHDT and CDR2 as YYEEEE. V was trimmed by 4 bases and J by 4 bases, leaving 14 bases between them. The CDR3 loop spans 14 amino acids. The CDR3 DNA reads TGTGCCAGCAGCCGGAGGGCAGGCACCTATGGCTACACCTTC. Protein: CASSRRAGTYGYTF.

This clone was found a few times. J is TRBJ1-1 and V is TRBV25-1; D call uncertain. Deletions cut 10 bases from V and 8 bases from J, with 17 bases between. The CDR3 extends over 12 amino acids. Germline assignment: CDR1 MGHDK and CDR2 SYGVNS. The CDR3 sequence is CATGRTDLEAFF. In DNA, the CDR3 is TGTGCCACTGGGAGGACGGATCTCGAAGCTTTCTTT.

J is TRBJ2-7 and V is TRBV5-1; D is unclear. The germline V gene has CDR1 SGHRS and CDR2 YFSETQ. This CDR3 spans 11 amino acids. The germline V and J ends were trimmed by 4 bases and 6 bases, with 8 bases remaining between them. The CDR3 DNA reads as TGCGCCAGCAGCGAGACATCCGAGCAGTACTTC. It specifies CASSETSEQYF.

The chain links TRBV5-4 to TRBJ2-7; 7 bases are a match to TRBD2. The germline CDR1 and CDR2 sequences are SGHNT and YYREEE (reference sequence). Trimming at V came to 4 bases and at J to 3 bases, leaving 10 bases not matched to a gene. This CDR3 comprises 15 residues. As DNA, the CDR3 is TGTGCCAGCAGCCCGGGACTGGGGGAGGGCTACGAGCAGTACTTC. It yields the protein CASSPGLGEGYEQYF. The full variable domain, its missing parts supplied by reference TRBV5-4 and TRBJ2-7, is ETGVTQSPTHLIKTRGQQVTLRCSSQSGHNTVSWYQQALGQGPQFIFQYYREEENGRGNFPPRFSGLQFPNYSSELNVNALELDDSALYLCASSPGLGEGYEQYFGPGTRLTVT.

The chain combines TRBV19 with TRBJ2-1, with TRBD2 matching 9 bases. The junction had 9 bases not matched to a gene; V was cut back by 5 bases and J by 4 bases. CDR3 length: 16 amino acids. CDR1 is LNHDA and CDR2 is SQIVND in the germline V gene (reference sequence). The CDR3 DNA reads TGTGCCAGTAGTCCAGTAGCGGGGGTAATATACAATGAGCAGTTCTTC. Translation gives CASSPVAGVIYNEQFF. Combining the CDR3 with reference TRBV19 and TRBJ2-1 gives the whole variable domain DGGITQSPKYLFRKEGQNVTLSCEQNLNHDAMYWYRQDPGQGLRLIYYSQIVNDFQKGDIAEGYSVSREKKESFPLTVTSAQKNPTAFYLCASSPVAGVIYNEQFFGPGTRLTVL.

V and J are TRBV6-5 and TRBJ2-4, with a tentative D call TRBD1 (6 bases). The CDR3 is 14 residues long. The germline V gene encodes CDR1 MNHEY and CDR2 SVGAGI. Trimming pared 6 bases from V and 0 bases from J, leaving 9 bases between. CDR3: CASRGAVAKNIQYF. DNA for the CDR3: TGTGCCAGCAGGGGGGCCGTAGCCAAAAACATTCAGTACTTC.

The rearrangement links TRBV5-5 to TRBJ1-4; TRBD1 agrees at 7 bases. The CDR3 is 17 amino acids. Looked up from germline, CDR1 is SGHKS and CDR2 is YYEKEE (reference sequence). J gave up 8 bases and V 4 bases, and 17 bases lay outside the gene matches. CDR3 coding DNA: TGTGCCAGCAGCGTACGGGGTATAGGGGGCGCGGGAGAAAAACTGTTTTTT. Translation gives CASSVRGIGGAGEKLFF.

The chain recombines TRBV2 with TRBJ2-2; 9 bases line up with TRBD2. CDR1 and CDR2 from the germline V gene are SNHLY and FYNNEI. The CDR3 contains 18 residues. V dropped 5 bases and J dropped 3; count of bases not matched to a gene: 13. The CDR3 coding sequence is TGTGCCAGCAGTCTCGGTCTAGCGGGGACCCGAGACACCGGGGAGCTGTTTTTT. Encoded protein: CASSLGLAGTRDTGELFF.

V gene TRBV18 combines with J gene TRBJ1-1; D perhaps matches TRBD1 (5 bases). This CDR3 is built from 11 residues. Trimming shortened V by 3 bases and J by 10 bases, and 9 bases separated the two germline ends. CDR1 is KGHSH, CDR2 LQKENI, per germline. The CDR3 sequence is CASSPGRGAFF. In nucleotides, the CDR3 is TGTGCCAGCTCACCGGGGAGGGGAGCTTTCTTT.

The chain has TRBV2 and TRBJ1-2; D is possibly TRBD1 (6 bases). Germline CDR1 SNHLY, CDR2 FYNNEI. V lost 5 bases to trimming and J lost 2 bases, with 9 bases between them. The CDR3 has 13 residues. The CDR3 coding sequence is TGTGCCAGCAGTATACAGGGAAACTATGGCTACACCTTC. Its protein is CASSIQGNYGYTF.